These 19 T cell receptor beta chains were all obtained from the same sample, sequenced in a study of T cell responses to AZD1222 COVID-19 vaccine (dated by TCRdb to the early 2020s). The sample's time point, from its label and the paper: baseline before first vaccination. Receptors were amplified or captured by the immunoSEQ multiplex PCR assay. TCRdb's version of the immuneACCESS table is confined to in-frame rearrangements and falls short of the full clone set. An unresolved V gene accounts for under half of the shortfall where checked; the remainder is of unknown origin. This sample gives fewer than 110,000 clones in total; roughly 90% of them show up just once. Roughly 7% of the sample comes from the top ten. The sample was peripheral blood, taken on day 0 of AZD1222 vaccination. Receptors were obtained from an adult in good health.

The gene calls are TRBV7-2 and TRBJ2-7; the match to TRBD2 covers 10 bases. Per germline, CDR1 SGHTA and CDR2 FQGNSA. This CDR3 contains 15 residues. V trimming: 1 base; J trimming: 2 bases; junction bases outside the gene matches: 2. This CDR3 is CASSLDSGGPYEQYF. In DNA form, the CDR3 reads TGTGCCAGCAGCTTAGATAGCGGGGGGCCCTACGAGCAGTACTTC.

The J gene is TRBJ1-6, the V gene TRBV14; TRBD1 is a possible D gene (6 bases). CDR1 is SGHDN, CDR2 FVKESK, per germline. V was pared by 2 bases and J by 9 bases, with 8 bases between. The CDR3 extends over 13 amino acids. The CDR3 reads CASSQQGPSPLHF. CDR3 sequence (DNA): TGTGCCAGCAGCCAACAGGGGCCTTCACCCCTCCACTTT.

This clone was observed a few times. The V call is TRBV5-6, the J call TRBJ2-7; 7 bases match TRBD2. CDR3 length: 14 amino acids. Losses at the gene ends were 5 bases for V and 3 bases for J; bases not matched to a gene: 8. In germline, CDR1 is SGHDT, CDR2 YYEEEE. Written as DNA, the CDR3 is TGTGCCAGCAGGAGGGCTGGGGAGGGCTACGAGCAGTACTTC. Translated, it gives CASRRAGEGYEQYF.

The rearrangement links TRBV6-1 to TRBJ1-1; 7 bases match TRBD1. The trim removed 3 bases at V and 3 bases at J, leaving 7 bases unmatched. This CDR3 has 15 amino acids. The germline CDR1 and CDR2 sequences are MNHNS and SASEGT. Written as DNA, the CDR3 is TGTGCCAGCAGTGAGGGATCGACAGGGCACACTGAAGCTTTCTTT. Its translation is CASSEGSTGHTEAFF.

This clone was found a few times. This chain connects TRBV4-3 to TRBJ1-6; D possibly corresponds to TRBD1 (6 bases). This CDR3 spans 15 amino acids. Between the trimmed V and J ends, which lost 0 bases and 7 bases, there was a span of 10 bases. Germline CDR1 LGHNA, CDR2 YSLEER. The CDR3 is CASSQDWQGNSPLHF. DNA for the CDR3: TGCGCCAGCAGCCAAGATTGGCAGGGGAATTCACCCCTCCACTTT.

This chain connects TRBV28 to TRBJ1-1; no definite D call. The CDR3 is 14 residues long. Looked up from germline, CDR1 is MDHEN and CDR2 is SYDVKM. Trimming left V 2 bases short and J 0 bases short, with 7 bases between. The CDR3 DNA is TGTGCCAGCAGTTTACAGCCCATGAACACTGAAGCTTTCTTT. Translated, it gives CASSLQPMNTEAFF.

The chain links TRBV18 to TRBJ1-2, with D hard to call. V was cut by 6 bases and J by 4 bases, with 24 bases left in between. The CDR3 has 17 amino acids. Germline V gene lookup returns CDR1 KGHSH and CDR2 LQKENI. The CDR3 here is CASSPRRVRDYSYGYTF. In nucleotides, the CDR3 is TGTGCCAGCTCCCCCCGGAGGGTACGGGATTATAGCTATGGCTACACCTTC.

J is TRBJ1-3 and V is TRBV27; tentatively, D is TRBD1 (5 bases). V lost 8 bases, J lost 0 bases, and 14 bases lay in between. The CDR3 contains 15 residues. In germline, CDR1 is MNHEY, CDR2 SMNVEV (reference sequence). This CDR3 reads CASGQSRVSGNTIYF. The CDR3 nucleotides read TGTGCCAGCGGCCAGAGCAGGGTCTCTGGAAACACCATATATTTT.

This clone appeared once. This chain links TRBV6-5 with TRBJ1-6; D is possibly TRBD1 (6 bases). The CDR3 extends over 14 amino acids. The V gene's germline CDR1 is MNHEY and CDR2 SVGAGI. V was shortened by 6 bases and J by 9 bases, with 15 bases between the two germline ends. The CDR3 nucleotides read TGTGCCAGCAGCACGGGGGGCGCGGGTTCACCCCTCCACTTT. This translates into CASSTGGAGSPLHF.

This sequence joins TRBV5-1 and TRBJ2-3, with TRBD2 identical over 7 bases. Losses at the gene ends were 2 bases for V and 4 bases for J; bases not matched to a gene: 16. CDR3 length equals 18 residues. Looked up from germline, CDR1 is SGHRS and CDR2 is YFSETQ. CDR3 protein: CASSFRLGGRARSDTQYF. In DNA form, the CDR3 reads TGCGCCAGCAGCTTCCGTCTCGGAGGGAGGGCCAGGTCAGATACGCAGTATTTT.

The DNA for the CDR3 is TGTGCCTGCCAGAGCGGGTATCCCTACAATGAGCAGTTCTTC. It translates to CACQSGYPYNEQFF. The genes are TRBV6-5 and TRBJ2-1; tentative D call: TRBD2 (6 bases). V lost 11 bases and J lost 2, with 16 bases in between. CDR1 and CDR2 from the germline V gene are MNHEY and SVGAGI. The CDR3 consists of 14 residues.

The rearrangement joins TRBV18 to TRBJ1-6; D uncertain. Germline CDR1 is KGHSH and CDR2 is LQKENI. Trimming shortened V by 6 bases and J by 10 bases, and 13 bases separated the two germline ends. This CDR3 has 13 residues. The chain's CDR3 is CASSPWAESPLHF. For the CDR3, the DNA is TGTGCCAGCTCCCCCTGGGCCGAATCACCCCTCCACTTT.

With regard to this clone: Its ends do not fully match the called genes, so a read error is possible. The chain uses TRBV7-7 and TRBJ1-4; 9 nucleotides match TRBD1. CDR3 length: 15 amino acids. Germline loops: CDR1 SSHAT, CDR2 FNYEAQ (reference sequence). The CDR3 DNA reads as TGTGCTAGCAGCCTAGAGGACAGGGGAAATGAAAAACTGTTTTTT. It codes for CASSLEDRGNEKLFF.

This chain uses TRBV6-5 with TRBJ1-1; D is unresolved. CDR3 length: 10 amino acids. The V gene lost 6 bases and the J gene lost 9 bases, with 8 bases spanning the gap. CDR1 is MNHEY and CDR2 is SVGAGI in the germline V gene. CDR3 in DNA: TGTGCCAGCAGGAGCTACCAAGCTTTCTTT. This sequence encodes CASRSYQAFF.

The chain carries TRBV10-3 and TRBJ1-3; 8 bases align to TRBD1. The length of the CDR3 is 15 residues. The germline gives CDR1 ENHRY, CDR2 SYGVKD. V shed 4 bases and J 3 bases; nucleotides not matched to a gene: 5. Here the CDR3 DNA reads TGTGCCATCAGTGCTACGACAGGGGTTGGAAACACCATATATTTT. Translating it yields CAISATTGVGNTIYF.

J is TRBJ2-2 and V is TRBV24-1; tentatively, D is TRBD2 (5 bases). V lost 0 bases and J 0 bases, leaving 7 bases between the germline ends. The CDR3 extends over 16 amino acids. The germline CDR1 and CDR2 sequences are KGHDR and SFDVKD. CDR3 sequence: CATSDLTTTNTGELFF. The DNA for the CDR3 is TGTGCCACCAGTGATTTGACGACTACGAACACCGGGGAGCTGTTTTTT.

The rearrangement joins TRBV12-3 or TRBV12-4 to TRBJ2-7; maybe TRBD2 (5 bases). Trimming took 3 bases from V and 4 from J, leaving 10 bases between them. There are 13 residues in the CDR3. CDR3 DNA: TGTGCCAGCAGTTTGCGGGTCCCGTACGAGCAGTACTTC. Translated, it gives CASSLRVPYEQYF.

This rearrangement joins TRBV28 to TRBJ2-7; 11 bases agree with TRBD1. Looked up from germline, CDR1 is MDHEN and CDR2 is SYDVKM. The CDR3 contains 19 residues. Trimming at V came to 5 bases and at J to 4 bases, leaving 19 bases not matched to a gene. The CDR3 DNA reads TGTGCCAGCAGTGCCACAGGTGGACAGGGGGCGCCTTTAGGATACGAGCAGTACTTC. It translates to CASSATGGQGAPLGYEQYF.

The chain has TRBV2 and TRBJ2-1; TRBD2 might be the D (7 bases). There are 14 residues in the CDR3. CDR1 and CDR2 (germline): SNHLY, FYNNEI. Trimming shortened V by 4 bases and J by 4 bases, and 11 bases separated the two germline ends. The CDR3 spells CASSGGGRYNEQFF. DNA for the CDR3: TGTGCCAGCAGTGGGGGGGGCCGGTACAATGAGCAGTTCTTC.